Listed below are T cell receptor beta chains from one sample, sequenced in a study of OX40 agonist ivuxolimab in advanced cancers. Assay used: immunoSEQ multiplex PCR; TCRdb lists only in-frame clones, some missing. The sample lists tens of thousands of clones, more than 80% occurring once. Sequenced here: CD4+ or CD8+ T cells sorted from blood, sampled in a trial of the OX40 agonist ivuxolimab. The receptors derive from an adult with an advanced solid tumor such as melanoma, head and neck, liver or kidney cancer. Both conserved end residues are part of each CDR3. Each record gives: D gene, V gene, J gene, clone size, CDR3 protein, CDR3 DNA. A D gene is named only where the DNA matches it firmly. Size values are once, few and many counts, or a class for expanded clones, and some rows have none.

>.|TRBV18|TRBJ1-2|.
CASSPGAADYGYTF
TGTGCCAGCTCACCAGGGGCCGCCGACTATGGCTACACCTTC
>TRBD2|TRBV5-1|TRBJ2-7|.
CASSFAGGYEQYF
TGCGCCAGCAGCTTTGCGGGGGGATACGAGCAGTACTTC
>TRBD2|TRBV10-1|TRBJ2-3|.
CASSDPGAGGIDTQYF
TGCGCCAGCAGTGACCCTGGAGCGGGGGGCATCGATACGCAGTATTTT
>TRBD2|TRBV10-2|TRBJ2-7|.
CASSDPLGSGRGEQYF
TGCGCCAGCAGTGACCCCTTGGGTAGCGGGAGAGGCGAGCAGTACTTC
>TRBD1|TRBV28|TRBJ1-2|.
CASSRDRGYGYTF
TGTGCCAGCAGCCGGGACAGGGGATATGGCTACACCTTC
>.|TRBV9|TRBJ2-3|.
CASSREWGTDTQYF
TGTGCCAGCAGTCGGGAGTGGGGGACAGATACGCAGTATTTT
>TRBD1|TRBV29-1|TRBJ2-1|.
CSVDKRDRGNEQFF
TGCAGCGTTGATAAACGGGACAGGGGGAATGAGCAGTTCTTC
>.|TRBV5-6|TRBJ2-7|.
CASSFRGGSSYEQYF
TGTGCCAGCAGCTTTCGAGGGGGAAGCTCCTACGAGCAGTACTTC
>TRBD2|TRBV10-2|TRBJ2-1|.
CASVRGRGYNEQFF
TGCGCCAGCGTACGCGGGAGGGGCTACAATGAGCAGTTCTTC
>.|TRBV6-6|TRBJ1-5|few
CASSPPSSPQHF
TGTGCCAGCAGTCCCCCCTCATCGCCCCAGCATTTT
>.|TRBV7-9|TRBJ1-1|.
CASSLDMDTEAFF
TGTGCCAGCAGCTTGGATATGGACACTGAAGCTTTCTTT
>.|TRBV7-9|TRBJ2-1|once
CASSRPGGSYNEQFF
TGTGCCAGCAGCCGACCCGGGGGCTCCTACAATGAGCAGTTCTTC
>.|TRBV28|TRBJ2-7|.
CASSDSAYEQYF
TGTGCCAGCAGTGATAGCGCCTACGAGCAGTACTTC
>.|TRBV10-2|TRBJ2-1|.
CASSGISRNEQFF
TGCGCCAGCAGTGGAATTAGCCGAAATGAGCAGTTCTTC
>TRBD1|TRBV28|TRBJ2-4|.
CASSSGQQNIQYF
TGTGCCAGCAGTTCGGGACAGCAAAACATTCAGTACTTC
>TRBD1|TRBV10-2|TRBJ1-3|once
CASSARGTGDSGNTIYF
TGCGCCAGCAGTGCGCGCGGGACAGGTGACTCTGGAAACACCATATATTTT
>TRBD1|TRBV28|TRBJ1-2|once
CASRGQGAIFYGYTF
TGTGCCAGCAGAGGACAGGGGGCTATCTTCTATGGCTACACCTTC
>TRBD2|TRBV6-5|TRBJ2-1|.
CATSSAGGGPYNKQFF
TGTGCCACCAGTTCAGCGGGAGGGGGGCCCTACAATAAGCAGTTCTTC
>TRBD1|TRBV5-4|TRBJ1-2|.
CASSEPNLRAGGYGYTF
TGTGCCAGCAGCGAACCAAACCTGCGGGCAGGGGGTTATGGCTACACCTTC
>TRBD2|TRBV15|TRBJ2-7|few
CATSRDTSGTYEQYF
TGTGCCACCAGCAGAGATACTAGCGGGACCTACGAGCAGTACTTC